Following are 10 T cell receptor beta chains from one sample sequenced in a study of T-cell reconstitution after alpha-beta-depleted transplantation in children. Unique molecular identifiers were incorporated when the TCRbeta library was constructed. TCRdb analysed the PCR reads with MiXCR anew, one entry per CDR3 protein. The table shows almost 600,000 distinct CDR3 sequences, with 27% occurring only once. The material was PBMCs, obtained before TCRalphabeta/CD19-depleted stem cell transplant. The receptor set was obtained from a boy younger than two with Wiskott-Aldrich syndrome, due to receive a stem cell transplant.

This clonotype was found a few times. The CDR3 reads CASSGSTGRAEAFF. CDR3 DNA sequence: TGTGCCAGCAGTGGATCGACAGGGCGGGCTGAAGCTTTCTTT. The chain carries TRBV6-1 and TRBJ1-1; TRBD1 matches at 7 bases. Per germline, CDR1 MNHNS and CDR2 SASEGT. V was pared by 4 bases and J by 6 bases, with 8 bases of the junction left unmatched. There are 14 residues in the CDR3.

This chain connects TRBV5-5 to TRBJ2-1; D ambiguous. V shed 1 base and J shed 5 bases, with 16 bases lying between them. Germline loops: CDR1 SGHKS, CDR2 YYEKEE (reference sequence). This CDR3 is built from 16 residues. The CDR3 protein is CASSLRSPYLNNEQFF. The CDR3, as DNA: TGTGCCAGCAGCTTGCGTAGCCCGTACTTGAACAATGAGCAGTTCTTC.

The CDR3 sequence is CASNPIADVSHEQFF. The CDR3 DNA reads TGCGCCAGCAACCCGATAGCGGACGTGTCCCATGAGCAGTTCTTC. The J gene is TRBJ2-1, the V gene TRBV5-1, with D tentatively TRBD2 (6 bases). Germline assignment: CDR1 SGHRS and CDR2 YFSETQ. V gave up 6 bases and J gave up 8 bases, with 21 bases separating them. CDR3 length: 15 amino acids.

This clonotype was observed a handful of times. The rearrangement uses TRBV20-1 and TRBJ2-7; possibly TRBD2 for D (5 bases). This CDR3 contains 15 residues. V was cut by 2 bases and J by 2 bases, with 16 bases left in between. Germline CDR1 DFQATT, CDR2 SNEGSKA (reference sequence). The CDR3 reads CSARRPGSGAYEQYF. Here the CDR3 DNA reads TGCAGTGCTAGACGTCCGGGATCTGGAGCCTACGAGCAGTACTTC.

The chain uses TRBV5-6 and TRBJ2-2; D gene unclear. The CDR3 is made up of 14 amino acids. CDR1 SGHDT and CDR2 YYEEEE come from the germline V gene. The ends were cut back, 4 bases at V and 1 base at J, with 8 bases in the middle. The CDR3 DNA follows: TGTGCCAGCAGCCCATCTATGAACACCGGGGAGCTGTTTTTT. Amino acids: CASSPSMNTGELFF.

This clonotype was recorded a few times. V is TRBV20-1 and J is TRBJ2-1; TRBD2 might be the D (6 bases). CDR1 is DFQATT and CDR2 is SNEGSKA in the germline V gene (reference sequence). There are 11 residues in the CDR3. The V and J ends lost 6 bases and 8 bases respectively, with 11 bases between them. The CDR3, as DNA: TGCAGTGCCGATACTAGCCATGAGCAGTTCTTC. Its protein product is CSADTSHEQFF.

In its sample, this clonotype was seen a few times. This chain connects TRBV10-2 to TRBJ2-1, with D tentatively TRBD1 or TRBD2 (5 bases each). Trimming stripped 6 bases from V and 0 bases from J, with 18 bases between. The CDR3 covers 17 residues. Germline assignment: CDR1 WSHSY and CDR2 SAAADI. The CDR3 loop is CASRNLFGGSSYNEQFF. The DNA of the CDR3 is TGCGCCAGCAGGAACCTCTTTGGGGGTAGCTCCTACAATGAGCAGTTCTTC.

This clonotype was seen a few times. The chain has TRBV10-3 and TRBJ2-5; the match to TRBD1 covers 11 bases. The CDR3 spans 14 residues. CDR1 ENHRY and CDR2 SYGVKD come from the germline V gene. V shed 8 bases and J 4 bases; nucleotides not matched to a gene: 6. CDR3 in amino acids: CAIRSGTGGETQYF. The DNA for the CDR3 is TGTGCCATCCGTTCCGGGACAGGGGGAGAGACCCAGTACTTC.

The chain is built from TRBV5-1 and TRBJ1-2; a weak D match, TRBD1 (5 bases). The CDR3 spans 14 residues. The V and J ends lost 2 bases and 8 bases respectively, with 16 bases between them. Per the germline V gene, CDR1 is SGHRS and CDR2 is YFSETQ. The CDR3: CASSFGQGHGGYTF. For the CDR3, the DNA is TGCGCCAGCAGCTTTGGGCAGGGCCATGGAGGCTACACCTTC. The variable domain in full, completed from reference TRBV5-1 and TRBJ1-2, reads KAGVTQTPRYLIKTRGQQVTLSCSPISGHRSVSWYQQTPGQGLQFLFEYFSETQRNKGNFPGRFSGRQFSNSRSEMNVSTLELGDSALYLCASSFGQGHGGYTFGSGTRLTVV.

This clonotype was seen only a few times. The CDR3 loop is CASSRNRLLAETYEQYF. The CDR3 nucleotides are TGTGCCAGCAGCAGGAATCGGTTGCTAGCGGAGACCTACGAGCAGTACTTC. The V gene is TRBV5-6, the J gene TRBJ2-7; 7 bases match TRBD2. J lost 2 bases, V lost 4 bases, and 15 bases had no gene match. Germline V gives CDR1 SGHDT, CDR2 YYEEEE. The CDR3 spans 17 residues.